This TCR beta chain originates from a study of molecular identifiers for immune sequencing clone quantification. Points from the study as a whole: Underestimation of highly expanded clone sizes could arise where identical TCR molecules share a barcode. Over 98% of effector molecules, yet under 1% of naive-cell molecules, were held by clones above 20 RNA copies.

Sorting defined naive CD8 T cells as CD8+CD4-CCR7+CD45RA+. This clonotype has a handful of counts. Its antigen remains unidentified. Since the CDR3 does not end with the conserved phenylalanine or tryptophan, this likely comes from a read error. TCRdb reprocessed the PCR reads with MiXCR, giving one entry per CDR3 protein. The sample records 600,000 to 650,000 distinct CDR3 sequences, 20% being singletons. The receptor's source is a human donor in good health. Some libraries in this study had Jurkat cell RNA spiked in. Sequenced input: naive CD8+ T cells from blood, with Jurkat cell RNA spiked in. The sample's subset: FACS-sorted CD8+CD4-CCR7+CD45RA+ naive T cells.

CDR3 amino acids: CASSYGGGASEQYY. The DNA of the CDR3 is TGTGCCAGCAGTTACGGAGGGGGCGCGTCCGAGCAGTACTAC. The rearrangement links TRBV6-2 or TRBV6-3 to TRBJ2-7; D might be TRBD1 (7 bases). Germline V gene sequence: CDR1 MNHEY, CDR2 SVGEGT. This CDR3 comprises 14 residues. Trimming shortened V by 2 bases and J by 6 bases, and 14 bases separated the two germline ends.